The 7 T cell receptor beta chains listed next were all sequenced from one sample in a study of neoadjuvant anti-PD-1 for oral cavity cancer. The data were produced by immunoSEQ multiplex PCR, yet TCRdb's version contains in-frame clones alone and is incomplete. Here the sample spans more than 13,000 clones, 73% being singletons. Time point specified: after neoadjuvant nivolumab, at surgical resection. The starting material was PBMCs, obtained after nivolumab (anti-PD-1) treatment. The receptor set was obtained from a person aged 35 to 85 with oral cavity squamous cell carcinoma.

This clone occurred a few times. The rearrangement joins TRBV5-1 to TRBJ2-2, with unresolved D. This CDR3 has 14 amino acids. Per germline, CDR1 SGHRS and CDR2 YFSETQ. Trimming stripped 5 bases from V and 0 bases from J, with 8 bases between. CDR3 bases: TGCGCCAGCAGGGTTCGCGCGAACACCGGGGAGCTGTTTTTT. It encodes CASRVRANTGELFF.

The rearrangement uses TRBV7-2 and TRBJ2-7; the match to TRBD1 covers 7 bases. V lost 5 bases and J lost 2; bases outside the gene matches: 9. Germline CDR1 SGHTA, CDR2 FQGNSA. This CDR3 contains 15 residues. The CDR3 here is CASSRLLGQTYEQYF. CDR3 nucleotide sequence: TGTGCCAGCAGCCGATTGCTGGGACAGACCTACGAGCAGTACTTC.

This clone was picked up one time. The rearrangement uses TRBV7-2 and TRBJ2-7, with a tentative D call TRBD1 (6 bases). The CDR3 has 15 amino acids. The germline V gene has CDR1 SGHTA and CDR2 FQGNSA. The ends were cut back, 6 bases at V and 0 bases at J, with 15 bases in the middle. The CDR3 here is CASRPATGPSYEQYF. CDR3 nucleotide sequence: TGTGCCAGCAGACCAGCGACAGGACCCTCCTACGAGCAGTACTTC.

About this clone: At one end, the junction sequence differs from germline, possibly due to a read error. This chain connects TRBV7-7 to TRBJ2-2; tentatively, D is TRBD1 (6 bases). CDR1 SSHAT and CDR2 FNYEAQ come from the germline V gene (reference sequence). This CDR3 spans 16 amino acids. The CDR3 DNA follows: TGTGCTAGCAGCTTAGAAGGGGGTCTCATCACCGGGGAGCTGTTTTTT. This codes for CASSLEGGLITGELFF. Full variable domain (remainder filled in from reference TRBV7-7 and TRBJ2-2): GAGVSQSPRYKVTKRGQDVTLRCDPISSHATLYWYQQALGQGPEFLTYFNYEAQPDKSGLPSDRFSAERPEGSISTLTIQRTEQRDSAMYRCASSLEGGLITGELFFGEGSRLTVL.

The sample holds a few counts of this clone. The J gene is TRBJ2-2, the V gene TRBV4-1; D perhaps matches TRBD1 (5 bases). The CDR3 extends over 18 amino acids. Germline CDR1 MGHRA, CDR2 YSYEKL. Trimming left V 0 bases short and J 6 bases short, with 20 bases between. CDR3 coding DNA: TGCGCCAGCAGCCAAGAGACCGCGGCAGGGTTAAGTCCCGGGGAGCTGTTTTTT. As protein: CASSQETAAGLSPGELFF.

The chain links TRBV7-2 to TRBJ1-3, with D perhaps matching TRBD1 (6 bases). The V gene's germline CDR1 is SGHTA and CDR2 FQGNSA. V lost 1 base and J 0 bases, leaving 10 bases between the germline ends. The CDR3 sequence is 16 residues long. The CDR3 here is CASSLGQADSGNTIYF. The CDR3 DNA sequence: TGTGCCAGCAGCTTAGGACAGGCCGACTCTGGAAACACCATATATTTT.

The CDR3 protein is CASSFGGYGSSYEQYF. DNA of the CDR3: TGTGCCAGCAGCTTTGGCGGGTACGGTAGCTCCTACGAGCAGTACTTC. V and J are TRBV11-2 and TRBJ2-7; a possible D gene is TRBD2 (5 bases). Germline CDR1 SGHAT, CDR2 FQNNGV. The V end lost 3 bases, the J end lost 0 bases, and 15 bases lay between the germline ends. The CDR3 runs to 16 residues.